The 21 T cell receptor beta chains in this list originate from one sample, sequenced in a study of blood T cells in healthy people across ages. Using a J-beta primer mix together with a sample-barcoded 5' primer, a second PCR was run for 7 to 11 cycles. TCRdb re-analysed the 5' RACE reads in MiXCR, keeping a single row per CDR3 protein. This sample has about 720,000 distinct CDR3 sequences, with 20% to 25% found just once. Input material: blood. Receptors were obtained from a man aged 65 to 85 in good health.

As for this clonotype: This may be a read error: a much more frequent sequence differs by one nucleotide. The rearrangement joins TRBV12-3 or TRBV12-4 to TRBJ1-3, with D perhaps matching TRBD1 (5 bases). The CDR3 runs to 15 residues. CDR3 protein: CASSLGGFAGNTVYF. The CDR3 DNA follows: TGTGCCAGCAGTTTAGGGGGGTTTGCGGGAAACACCGTATATTTT.

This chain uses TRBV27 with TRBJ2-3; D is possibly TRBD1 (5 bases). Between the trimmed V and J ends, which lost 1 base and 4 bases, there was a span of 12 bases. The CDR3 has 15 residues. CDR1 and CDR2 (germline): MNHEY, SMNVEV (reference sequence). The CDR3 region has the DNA TGTGCCAGCAGTTTATTTCATGCAGGGTCAGATACGCAGTATTTT. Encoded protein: CASSLFHAGSDTQYF.

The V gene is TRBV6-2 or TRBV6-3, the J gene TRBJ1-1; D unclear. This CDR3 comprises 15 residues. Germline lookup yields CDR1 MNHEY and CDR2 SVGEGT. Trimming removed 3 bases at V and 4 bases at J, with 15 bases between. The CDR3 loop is CASSYFGPAGTEAFF. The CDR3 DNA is TGTGCCAGCAGTTATTTCGGGCCTGCGGGCACTGAAGCTTTCTTT.

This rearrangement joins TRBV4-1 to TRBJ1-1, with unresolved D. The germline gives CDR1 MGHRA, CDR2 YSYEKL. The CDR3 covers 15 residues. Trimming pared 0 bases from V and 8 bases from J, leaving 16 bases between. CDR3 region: CASSQDFVGVREAFF. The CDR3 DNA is TGCGCCAGCAGCCAAGATTTCGTGGGAGTTCGCGAAGCTTTCTTT.

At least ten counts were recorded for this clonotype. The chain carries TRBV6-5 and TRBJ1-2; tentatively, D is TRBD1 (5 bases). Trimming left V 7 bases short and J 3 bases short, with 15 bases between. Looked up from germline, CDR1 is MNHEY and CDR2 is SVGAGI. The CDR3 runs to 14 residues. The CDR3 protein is CASTGGGVDYGYTF. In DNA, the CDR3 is TGTGCCAGCACCGGGGGGGGGGTCGACTATGGCTACACCTTC.

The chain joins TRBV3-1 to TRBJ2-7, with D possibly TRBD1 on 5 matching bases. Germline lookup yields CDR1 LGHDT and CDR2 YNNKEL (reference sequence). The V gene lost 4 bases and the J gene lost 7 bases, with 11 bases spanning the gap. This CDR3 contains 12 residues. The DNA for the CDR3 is TGTGCCAGCAGCCGGGGCGGTTTGGAGCAGTACTTC. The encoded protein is CASSRGGLEQYF.

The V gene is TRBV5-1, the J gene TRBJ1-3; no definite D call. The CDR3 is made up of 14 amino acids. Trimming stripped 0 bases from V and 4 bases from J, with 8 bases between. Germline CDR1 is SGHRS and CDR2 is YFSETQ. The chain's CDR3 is CASSLDPGGNTIYF. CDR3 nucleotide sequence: TGCGCCAGCAGCTTGGACCCGGGCGGAAACACCATATATTTT.

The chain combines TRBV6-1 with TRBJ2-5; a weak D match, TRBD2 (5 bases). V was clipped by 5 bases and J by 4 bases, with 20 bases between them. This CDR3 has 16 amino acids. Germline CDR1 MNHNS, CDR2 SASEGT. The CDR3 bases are TGTGCCAGCAGTCCTCCGGGATCCCTAGAGGGAGAGACCCAGTACTTC. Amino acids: CASSPPGSLEGETQYF.

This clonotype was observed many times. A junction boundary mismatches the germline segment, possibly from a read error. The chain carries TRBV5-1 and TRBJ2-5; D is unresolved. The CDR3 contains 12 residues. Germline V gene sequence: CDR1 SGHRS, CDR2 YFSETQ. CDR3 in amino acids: CASSLFRETQYF. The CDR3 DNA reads TGTGCCAGCAGCTTGTTTAGGGAGACCCAGTACTTC.

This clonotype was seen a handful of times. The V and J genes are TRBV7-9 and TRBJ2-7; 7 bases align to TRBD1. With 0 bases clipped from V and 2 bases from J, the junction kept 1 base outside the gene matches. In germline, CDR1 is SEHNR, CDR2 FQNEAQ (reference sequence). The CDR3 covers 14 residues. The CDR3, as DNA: TGTGCCAGCAGCTTAGCCGGGACAGCCTACGAGCAGTACTTC. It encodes CASSLAGTAYEQYF.

CDR3 sequence (DNA): TGTGCCAGCAGCCGGGGACAGCGTCCTGAAGCTTTCTTT. This translates into CASSRGQRPEAFF. The chain links TRBV3-1 to TRBJ1-1, with TRBD1 matching 7 bases. V was pared by 4 bases and J by 6 bases, with 5 bases of the junction left unmatched. This CDR3 region has 13 residues. Germline CDR1 LGHDT, CDR2 YNNKEL (reference sequence).

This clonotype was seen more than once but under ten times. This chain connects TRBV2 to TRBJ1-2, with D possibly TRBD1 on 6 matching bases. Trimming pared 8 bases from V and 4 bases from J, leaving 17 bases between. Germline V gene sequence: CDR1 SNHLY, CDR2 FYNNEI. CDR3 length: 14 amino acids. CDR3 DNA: TGTGCCAGCCAGAGGACAGCTACCTTCTATGGCTACACCTTC. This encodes CASQRTATFYGYTF.

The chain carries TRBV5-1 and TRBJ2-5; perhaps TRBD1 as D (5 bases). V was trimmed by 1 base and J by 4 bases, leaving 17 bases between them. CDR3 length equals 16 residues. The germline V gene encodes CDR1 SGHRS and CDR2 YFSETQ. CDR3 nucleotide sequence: TGCGCCAGCAGCTTGAGCACCACAGGTCACCCAGAGACCCAGTACTTC. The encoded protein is CASSLSTTGHPETQYF.

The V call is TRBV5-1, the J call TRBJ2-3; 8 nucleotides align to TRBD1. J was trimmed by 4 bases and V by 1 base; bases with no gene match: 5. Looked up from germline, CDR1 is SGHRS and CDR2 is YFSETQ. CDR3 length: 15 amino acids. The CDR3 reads CASSLHGTGADTQYF. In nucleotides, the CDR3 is TGCGCCAGCAGCTTGCACGGGACAGGTGCAGATACGCAGTATTTT.

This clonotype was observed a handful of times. The CDR3 coding sequence is TGCAGTGGGGAGTGGGACTACGAGCAGTACTTC. Its protein product is CSGEWDYEQYF. V and J are TRBV20-1 and TRBJ2-7; D may be TRBD2 (5 bases). V dropped 7 bases and J dropped 3 bases, with 10 bases sitting between them. The germline CDR1 and CDR2 sequences are DFQATT and SNEGSKA (reference sequence). The CDR3 has 11 amino acids.

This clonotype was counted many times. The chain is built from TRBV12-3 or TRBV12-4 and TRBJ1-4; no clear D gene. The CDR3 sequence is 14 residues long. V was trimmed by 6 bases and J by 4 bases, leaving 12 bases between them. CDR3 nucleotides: TGTGCCAGCAGCCCTACACGGAGTAATGAAAAACTGTTTTTT. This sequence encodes CASSPTRSNEKLFF.

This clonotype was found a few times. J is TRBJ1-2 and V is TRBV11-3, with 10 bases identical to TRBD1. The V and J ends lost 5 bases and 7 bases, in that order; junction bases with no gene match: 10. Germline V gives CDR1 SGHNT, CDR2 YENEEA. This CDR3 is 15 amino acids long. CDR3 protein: CASSTGTGVLSGYTF. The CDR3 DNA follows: TGTGCCAGCAGCACGGGGACAGGGGTACTTAGTGGCTACACCTTC.

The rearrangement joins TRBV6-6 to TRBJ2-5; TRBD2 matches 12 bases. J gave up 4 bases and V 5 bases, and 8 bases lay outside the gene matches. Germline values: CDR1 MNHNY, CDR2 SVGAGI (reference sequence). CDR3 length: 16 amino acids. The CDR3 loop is CASSPNLAGGGETQYF. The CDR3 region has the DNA TGTGCCAGCAGTCCGAATCTAGCGGGAGGGGGAGAGACCCAGTACTTC.

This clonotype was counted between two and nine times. Here the CDR3 reads CASSLDRGDGNQPQHF. The CDR3 nucleotides are TGTGCCAGCAGTTTAGACAGGGGGGATGGCAATCAGCCCCAGCATTTT. V usage is TRBV12-3 or TRBV12-4 and J usage is TRBJ1-5; TRBD1 aligns across 8 bases. Losses at the gene ends were 1 base for V and 2 bases for J; bases not matched to a gene: 4. This CDR3 spans 16 amino acids.

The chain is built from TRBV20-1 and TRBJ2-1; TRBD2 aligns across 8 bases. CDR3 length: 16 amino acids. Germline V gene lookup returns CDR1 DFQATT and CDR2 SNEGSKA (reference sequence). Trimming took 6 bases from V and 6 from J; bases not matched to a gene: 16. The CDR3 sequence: CSAMGIAGKRFNEQFF. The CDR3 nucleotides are TGCAGTGCGATGGGGATAGCGGGGAAACGATTCAATGAGCAGTTCTTC.

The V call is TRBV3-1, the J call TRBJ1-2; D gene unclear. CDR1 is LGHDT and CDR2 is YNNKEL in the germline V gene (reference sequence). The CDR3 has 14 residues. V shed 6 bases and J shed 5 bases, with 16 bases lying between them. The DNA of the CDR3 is TGTGCCAGCAGTCCTGCCACCCAAACGTATGGCTACACCTTC. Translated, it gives CASSPATQTYGYTF.